This T cell receptor (beta chain) was profiled in a study of blood T cell repertoires in COVID-19. About the research overall: The samples span acute and convalescent COVID-19 from the United States, Italy and Spain. The analysed material was cDNA or gDNA that came from T cells, B-cell-depleted T cells, or PBMCs.

CDR1 and CDR2 (germline): SGHTA, FQGNSA. The CDR3 covers 15 residues. Between the trimmed V and J ends, which lost 1 base and 7 bases, there was a span of 13 bases. Seattle enrolled patients during active infection and tracked them longitudinally. Authors' analysis steps: Scientists estimated how many nucleated cells there were by amplifying reference gene primers. Profiling relied on immunoSEQ multiplex PCR, and the TCRdb table lists in-frame clones only, not all of them. V, J and clone size derive from that table, while D and trimming were established from the DNA sequence. The sample lists some 200,000 clones; more than 80% were seen once.

This TCR derives from a woman aged 40 to 50 with COVID-19, enrolled during active disease. V usage is TRBV7-2 and J usage is TRBJ1-4, with a possible D match to TRBD1 (6 bases). The sample comprised peripheral blood. CDR3 sequence (DNA): TGTGCCAGCAGCTTAGGCGGCAGGGGTCTTGAAAAACTGTTTTTT. Encoded protein: CASSLGGRGLEKLFF.